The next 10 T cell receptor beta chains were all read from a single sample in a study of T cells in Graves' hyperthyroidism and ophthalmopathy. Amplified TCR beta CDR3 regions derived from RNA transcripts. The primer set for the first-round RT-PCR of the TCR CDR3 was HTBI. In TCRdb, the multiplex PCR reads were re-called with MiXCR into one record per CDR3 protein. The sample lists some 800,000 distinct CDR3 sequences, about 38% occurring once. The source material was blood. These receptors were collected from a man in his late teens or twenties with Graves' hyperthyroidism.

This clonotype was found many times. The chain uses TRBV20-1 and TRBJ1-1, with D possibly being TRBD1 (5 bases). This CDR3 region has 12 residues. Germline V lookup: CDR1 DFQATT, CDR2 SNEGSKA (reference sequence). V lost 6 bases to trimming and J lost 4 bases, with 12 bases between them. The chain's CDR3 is CSARDLGTEAFF. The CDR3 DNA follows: TGCAGTGCCCGGGACCTGGGCACTGAAGCTTTCTTT.

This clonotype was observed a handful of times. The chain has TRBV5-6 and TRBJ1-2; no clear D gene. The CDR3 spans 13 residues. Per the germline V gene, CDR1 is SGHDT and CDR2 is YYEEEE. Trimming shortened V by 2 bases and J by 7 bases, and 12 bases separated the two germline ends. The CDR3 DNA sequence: TGTGCCAGCAGCTTCGGGGAAAGGTCTGGCTACACCTTC. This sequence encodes CASSFGERSGYTF.

This CDR3 is CASSEWTGDTSGNTIYF. The CDR3 DNA follows: TGTGCCAGCAGTGAATGGACAGGGGATACCTCTGGAAACACCATATATTTT. The rearrangement links TRBV2 to TRBJ1-3; TRBD1 aligns across 9 bases. Germline trimming cut 2 bases from V and 0 bases from J; bases unmatched to any gene: 5. Looked up from germline, CDR1 is SNHLY and CDR2 is FYNNEI. CDR3 length equals 17 residues.

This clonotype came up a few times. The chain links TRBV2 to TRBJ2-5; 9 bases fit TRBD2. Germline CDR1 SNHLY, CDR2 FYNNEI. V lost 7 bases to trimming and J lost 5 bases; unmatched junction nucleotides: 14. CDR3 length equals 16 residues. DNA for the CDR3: TGTGCCAGCACTCCTTCCTCGGGGCTAGCGGGGGAGACCCAGTACTTC. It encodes CASTPSSGLAGETQYF.

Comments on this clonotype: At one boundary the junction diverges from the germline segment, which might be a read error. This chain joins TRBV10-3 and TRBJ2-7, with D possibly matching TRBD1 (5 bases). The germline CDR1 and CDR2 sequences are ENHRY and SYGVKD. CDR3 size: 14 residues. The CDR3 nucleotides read TGTGCCAGCAGTTACTCCATAACAGGTTACGAGCAGTACTTC. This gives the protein CASSYSITGYEQYF.

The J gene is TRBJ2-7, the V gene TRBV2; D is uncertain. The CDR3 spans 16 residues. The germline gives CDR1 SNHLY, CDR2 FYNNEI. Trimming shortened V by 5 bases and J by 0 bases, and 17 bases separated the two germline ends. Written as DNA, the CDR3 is TGTGCCAGCAGTTACTCGGGTACAGTCGACTCCTACGAGCAGTACTTC. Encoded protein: CASSYSGTVDSYEQYF.

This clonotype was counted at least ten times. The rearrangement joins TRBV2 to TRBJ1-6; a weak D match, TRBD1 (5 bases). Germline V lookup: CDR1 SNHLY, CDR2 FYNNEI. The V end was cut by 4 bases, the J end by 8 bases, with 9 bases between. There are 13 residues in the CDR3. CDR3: CASSAGPYSPLHF. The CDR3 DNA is TGTGCCAGCAGTGCGGGGCCGTATTCACCCCTCCACTTT.

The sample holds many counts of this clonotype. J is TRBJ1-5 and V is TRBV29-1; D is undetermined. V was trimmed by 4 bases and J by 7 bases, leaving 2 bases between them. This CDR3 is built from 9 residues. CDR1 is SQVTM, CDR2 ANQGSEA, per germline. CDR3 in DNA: TGCAGCGTTGCCCAGCCCCAGCATTTT. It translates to CSVAQPQHF.

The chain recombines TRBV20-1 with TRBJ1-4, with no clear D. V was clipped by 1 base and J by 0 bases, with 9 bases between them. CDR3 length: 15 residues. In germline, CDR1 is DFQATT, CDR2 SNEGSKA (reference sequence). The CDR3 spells CSARGITATNEKLFF. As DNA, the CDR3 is TGCAGTGCTAGAGGTATCACCGCAACTAATGAAAAACTGTTTTTT.

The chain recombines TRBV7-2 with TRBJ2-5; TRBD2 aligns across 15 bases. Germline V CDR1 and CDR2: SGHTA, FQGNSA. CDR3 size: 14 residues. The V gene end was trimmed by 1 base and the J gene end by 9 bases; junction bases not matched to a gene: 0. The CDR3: CASSLGTSGRAQYF. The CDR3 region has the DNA TGTGCCAGCAGCTTAGGGACTAGCGGGAGGGCCCAGTACTTC.